Listed below are T cell receptor beta chains from one sample, sequenced in a study of neurological immune-mediated disorders. TCRdb itself ran the 5' RACE reads through MiXCR, one entry per CDR3 protein. The data hold more than 30,000 distinct CDR3 sequences, with 13% observed a single time. The sample comprised CD4+ T cells from blood. Source of these receptors: a female donor with HTLV-1-associated myelopathy (HAM/TSP). The CDR3 runs from the conserved cysteine through the conserved F or W. Each record gives: D gene, V gene, CDR3 length, clone size, J gene, CDR3 DNA, CDR3 protein. D genes are given only for firm matches. A clone size is listed for some rows: how often the clone was seen (once, few, many), or a class if it is expanded.

>-|TRBV7-2|14|many|TRBJ1-1
TGTGCCAGCAGCAGAAGGGGGAGGACCACTGAAGCTTTCTTT
CASSRRGRTTEAFF
>-|TRBV20-1|13|many|TRBJ2-7
TGCAGTGCTAGAGCCCCTGTAACCTACGAGCAGTACTTC
CSARAPVTYEQYF
>-|TRBV3-1|17|-|TRBJ1-1
TGTGCCAGCAGCACGAGGTTCCCCAACTTAAGGAACACTGAAGCTTTCTTT
CASSTRFPNLRNTEAFF
>TRBD2|TRBV6-1|15|many|TRBJ2-3
TGTGCCAGCAGTGAAGCGGTGGGACTAACAGATACGCAGTATTTT
CASSEAVGLTDTQYF
>TRBD2|TRBV10-3|18|many|TRBJ2-2
TGTGCCATCAGTGAGACGAAGACTAGCGGGACGAACACCGGGGAGCTGTTTTTT
CAISETKTSGTNTGELFF
>TRBD2|TRBV20-1|13|-|TRBJ2-4
TGCAGTGCAAGGACCCCGGGGGGGAACATTCAGTACTTC
CSARTPGGNIQYF
>TRBD2|TRBV9|14|medium-sized|TRBJ2-5
TGTGCCAGCAGCTTGGGTACTAGCGGGGAGACCCAGTACTTC
CASSLGTSGETQYF
>TRBD2|TRBV20-1|13|-|TRBJ2-1
TGCAGTGGAGTGAGCGGGAGTTGGGATGAGTATTTCTTC
CSGVSGSWDEYFF
>-|TRBV6-2/TRBV6-3|14|-|TRBJ2-7
TGTGCCACTACAACCGGGTCAACCCCCTACGAGCAGTGCTTC
CATTTGSTPYEQCF
>-|TRBV3-1|14|medium-sized|TRBJ1-2
TGTGCCAGCAGCCAATCGGCGGGGGCCGATGGCTACACCTTC
CASSQSAGADGYTF
>TRBD1|TRBV29-1|14|-|TRBJ2-5
TGCAGCGCCACTGGCAGGGGGCCTTCCGAGACCCAGTACTTC
CSATGRGPSETQYF
>-|TRBV6-2/TRBV6-3|14|many|TRBJ1-6
TGTGCCAGCAGTTTCAGGGTACAGAATTCACCCCTCCACTTT
CASSFRVQNSPLHF
>-|TRBV3-1|14|many|TRBJ2-7
TGTGCCAGCAGCCATGAGGGGGTCTCCTACGAGCAGTACTTC
CASSHEGVSYEQYF
>-|TRBV6-5|12|many|TRBJ2-2
TGTGCCAGCAGTCTTCTCACCGGGGAGCTGTTTTTT
CASSLLTGELFF
>-|TRBV9|17|many|TRBJ2-5
TGTGCCAGCAGCGTAGAAGGTAGCCAGGCCCCCGGGGAGACCCAGTACTTC
CASSVEGSQAPGETQYF
>TRBD1|TRBV5-1|14|many|TRBJ2-4
TGCGCCAGCAGCCCAGGGGGCGCGGCCCCCATTCAGTACTTC
CASSPGGAAPIQYF
>-|TRBV15|16|many|TRBJ2-7
TGTGCCACCAGCAGAGATCGTGGCAGGGGCCTGGACGAGCAGTACTTC
CATSRDRGRGLDEQYF
>-|TRBV29-1|13|many|TRBJ2-7
TGCAGCGCCCGAGGAGGGAACCCCTACGAGCAGTACTTC
CSARGGNPYEQYF
>-|TRBV10-2|14|-|TRBJ1-5
TGCGCTATCAGTGTGGGGTCGGAATCAGGGCCCCAGCATTTT
CAISVGSESGPQHF
>TRBD2|TRBV5-1|17|many|TRBJ2-1
TGCGCCAGCAGCTCCTTTGATTGGGAGCGGGGGCGCAATGAGCAGTTCTTC
CASSSFDWERGRNEQFF
>-|TRBV20-1|10|many|TRBJ2-7
TGCAGTGCTAAGGCCTACGAGCAGTACTTC
CSAKAYEQYF
>-|TRBV7-2|15|many|TRBJ1-5
TGTGCCAGCAGCTCATCGAGGGGGATGGGTCAGCCCCAGCATTTT
CASSSSRGMGQPQHF
>-|TRBV4-1|17|-|TRBJ2-1
TGCGCCAACAGACCTTGGTTCAGCCCTAAAGTTTACAATGAGCAGTTCTTC
CANRPWFSPKVYNEQFF
>-|TRBV29-1|14|-|TRBJ1-2
TGCAGCGCAGGGGACACCGGGCTTTCTGGTGGCTACACCTTC
CSAGDTGLSGGYTF
>-|TRBV20-1|13|-|TRBJ2-2
TGCAGTGCACTGGACCCTCTGGGAGAGGAGCTGTTTTTT
CSALDPLGEELFF
>TRBD2|TRBV29-1|12|many|TRBJ2-1
TGCAGCGTTGCCGGCGGGAGTAATGAGCAGTTCTTC
CSVAGGSNEQFF
>-|TRBV29-1|12|many|TRBJ2-7
TGCAGCGTTGGCAGGGCCCATAACGAGCAGTACTTC
CSVGRAHNEQYF
>-|TRBV4-2|13|-|TRBJ1-1
TGTGCCAGCAGCCACGAGGGGAAGGCTGAAGCTTTCTTT
CASSHEGKAEAFF
>TRBD2|TRBV7-2|17|many|TRBJ2-2
TGTGCCAGCAGCGCGCCCCCTAGCGGGGGGCCCACCGGGGAGCTGTTTTTT
CASSAPPSGGPTGELFF
>-|TRBV20-1|12|many|TRBJ1-3
TGCAGTGTCCTCCTATTGGGAAACACCATATATTTT
CSVLLLGNTIYF
>-|TRBV7-3|14|many|TRBJ1-1
TGTGCCAGCAGCGTATCCGGGAGTAACACTGAAGCTTTCTTT
CASSVSGSNTEAFF
>-|TRBV6-1|15|many|TRBJ2-7
TGTGCCAGCAGTCCGGGGGCAGGGGGTATCTACGAGCAGTACTTC
CASSPGAGGIYEQYF
>-|TRBV6-4|14|once|TRBJ1-5
TGTGCCAGCAGAATACAGTGTACAGTTCAGCCCCAGCATTTT
CASRIQCTVQPQHF
>-|TRBV6-5|14|-|TRBJ2-5
TGTGCCAGCAGTTACAGCGGTACCCAAGAGACCCAGTACTTC
CASSYSGTQETQYF
>-|TRBV12-3/TRBV12-4|13|many|TRBJ2-1
TGTGCCAGCAGTCGTGGGTCCTACAATGAGCAGTTCTTC
CASSRGSYNEQFF
>-|TRBV15|15|-|TRBJ2-7
TGTGCCACCAGCAGAGATTTAAAGGCAGCCTATGAGCAGCACTTC
CATSRDLKAAYEQHF
>-|TRBV15|15|-|TRBJ2-7
TGTGCCACCAGCAGAGACTCCGGACTAACCTACGAGCAGTACTTC
CATSRDSGLTYEQYF
>-|TRBV2|13|many|TRBJ2-7
TGTGCCAGCAGTGGTTCGTGGGGGCACGAGCAGTACTTC
CASSGSWGHEQYF
>TRBD1|TRBV29-1|14|many|TRBJ1-2
TGCAGCGTACTAGACAGGGTGACGAACTATGGCTACACCTTC
CSVLDRVTNYGYTF
>TRBD2|TRBV20-1|14|-|TRBJ2-1
TGCAGTGCGAAGACTAGCGGGAGGCGGGGTGAGCAGTTCTTC
CSAKTSGRRGEQFF
>-|TRBV9|16|-|TRBJ2-7
TGTGCCAACAGCGTAGGGGCGAGGGGGGGCTCCTACGAGCAGTACTTC
CANSVGARGGSYEQYF
>-|TRBV20-1|13|-|TRBJ1-5
TGCAGTGCCCGGGGGGGGGAGACTCAGCCCCAGCATTTT
CSARGGETQPQHF
>-|TRBV7-9|14|many|TRBJ1-1
TGTGCCAGCAGCTTCCAGAGGGCGGACACTGAAGCTTTCTTT
CASSFQRADTEAFF
>TRBD2|TRBV12-3/TRBV12-4|13|many|TRBJ2-1
TGTGCCATCCAAGGACTAGGGTACAATGAGCAGTTCTTC
CAIQGLGYNEQFF
>-|TRBV20-1|15|many|TRBJ2-3
TGCAGTGCTACGAACTTACTAGAGGGCACAGATACGCAGTATTTT
CSATNLLEGTDTQYF
>TRBD2|TRBV20-1|13|many|TRBJ2-7
TGCAGTGCTAGAGCTCCTAGCGGGAACGAGCAGTACTTC
CSARAPSGNEQYF
>-|TRBV5-1|15|many|TRBJ2-7
TGCGCCAGCAATGGCAGGGGGGACGGCGCCTACGAGCAGTACTTC
CASNGRGDGAYEQYF
>-|TRBV12-5|11|few|TRBJ2-7
TGTGCTAGTGGCTGGTCCTACGAGCAGTACTTC
CASGWSYEQYF